This T cell receptor beta chain was captured by sequencing in a study of CD8+CD57+ T cells in acquired aplastic anemia. Study information: An average of roughly 11 million reads for CD4+ cells was obtained from healthy donors.

V was pared by 4 bases and J by 0 bases, with 11 bases between. Germline V CDR1 and CDR2: SNHLY, FYNNEI. The CDR3 is 15 residues long. Genomic DNA constituted the template upon which TCR beta VDJ and CDR3 profiling was performed. One entry per CDR3 protein results from TCRdb running MiXCR on the reads. The table includes some 200,000 distinct CDR3 sequences, 61% detected once. This clonotype has more than one count but fewer than ten. This receptor was taken from a human donor in good health. This chain uses TRBV2 with TRBJ2-3; D might be TRBD1 (6 bases). Material for sequencing was sorted CD4+, CD8+, or CD8+CD57+ T cells (not recorded which) from PBMCs. CDR3 residues: CASSGGHSSTDTQYF. CDR3 nucleotides: TGTGCCAGCAGTGGGGGACATAGCAGCACAGATACGCAGTATTTT.